A selection of T cell receptor beta chains follows, all from one sample in a study of cytomegalovirus exposure and HLA in healthy donors. Data came from immunoSEQ multiplex PCR; TCRdb stores just in-frame clones and leaves some out. The table shows about 98,000 clones, with under 75% occurring only once. Sequencing input: PBMCs. The receptors come from a female donor in good health and CMV-seronegative. CDR3s include the opening cysteine and the closing phenylalanine or tryptophan. The D gene is left open where the match is weak. Where a row states a size, it is once, few, many or the class of an expanded clone; other rows omit it.

D gene: -; V gene: TRBV21-1; clone size: -; J gene: TRBJ2-1; CDR3 protein: CASSAQGTPSSYNEQFF; CDR3 DNA: TGTGCCAGCAGCGCCCAAGGGACTCCGAGCTCCTACAATGAGCAGTTCTTC
D gene: -; V gene: TRBV5-6; clone size: -; J gene: TRBJ1-5; CDR3 protein: CASSLGQRSNQPQHF; CDR3 DNA: TGTGCCAGCAGCTTGGGACAGAGGAGCAATCAGCCCCAGCATTTT
D gene: TRBD1; V gene: TRBV5-6; clone size: few; J gene: TRBJ1-1; CDR3 protein: CASSLATGGTEAFF; CDR3 DNA: TGTGCCAGCAGCTTGGCGACAGGGGGCACTGAAGCTTTCTTT
D gene: -; V gene: TRBV9; clone size: -; J gene: TRBJ1-1; CDR3 protein: CASSPHKNTEAFF; CDR3 DNA: TGTGCCAGCAGCCCCCACAAGAACACTGAAGCTTTCTTT
D gene: TRBD2; V gene: TRBV5-4; clone size: once; J gene: TRBJ2-5; CDR3 protein: CASSLLGVAGGAETQYF; CDR3 DNA: TGTGCCAGCAGCCTGCTCGGAGTGGCGGGGGGAGCAGAGACCCAGTACTTC
D gene: TRBD2; V gene: TRBV14; clone size: -; J gene: TRBJ2-7; CDR3 protein: CASSQGLPGLAVYEQYF; CDR3 DNA: TGTGCCAGCAGCCAAGGGTTACCGGGACTAGCAGTCTACGAGCAGTACTTC
D gene: -; V gene: TRBV27; clone size: -; J gene: TRBJ2-5; CDR3 protein: CASSPLTGLNQETQYF; CDR3 DNA: TGTGCCAGCAGTCCCCTGACAGGTTTAAACCAAGAGACCCAGTACTTC
D gene: -; V gene: TRBV7-6; clone size: -; J gene: TRBJ1-1; CDR3 protein: CASSLGAGLNTEAFF; CDR3 DNA: TGTGCCAGCAGCTTAGGCGCAGGGCTGAACACTGAAGCTTTCTTT
D gene: -; V gene: TRBV30; clone size: -; J gene: TRBJ1-6; CDR3 protein: CAWARGGAFNSPLHF; CDR3 DNA: TGTGCCTGGGCAAGGGGGGGCGCTTTTAATTCACCCCTCCACTTT
D gene: TRBD2; V gene: TRBV6-5; clone size: -; J gene: TRBJ2-7; CDR3 protein: CASRTGTTSYEQYF; CDR3 DNA: TGTGCCAGCAGGACCGGGACTACCAGTTACGAGCAGTACTTC
D gene: -; V gene: TRBV11-2; clone size: -; J gene: TRBJ2-3; CDR3 protein: CASSLQGGAGDTQYF; CDR3 DNA: TGTGCCAGCAGCTTACAGGGTGGCGCTGGAGATACGCAGTATTTT
D gene: -; V gene: TRBV14; clone size: once; J gene: TRBJ2-1; CDR3 protein: CASSRPGLLDNEQFF; CDR3 DNA: TGTGCCAGCAGCCGACCGGGACTCTTAGACAATGAGCAGTTCTTC
D gene: TRBD1; V gene: TRBV27; clone size: -; J gene: TRBJ1-1; CDR3 protein: CASSRDRALGTEAFF; CDR3 DNA: TGTGCCAGCAGTCGGGACAGGGCCTTGGGCACTGAAGCTTTCTTT
D gene: -; V gene: TRBV2; clone size: -; J gene: TRBJ1-1; CDR3 protein: CASSDYGLSTEAFF; CDR3 DNA: TGTGCCAGCAGTGATTACGGTCTGTCCACTGAAGCTTTCTTT
D gene: TRBD2; V gene: TRBV2; clone size: -; J gene: TRBJ2-3; CDR3 protein: CATDPAGVGADTQYF; CDR3 DNA: TGTGCCACAGATCCAGCGGGAGTAGGGGCGGATACGCAGTATTTT
D gene: -; V gene: TRBV29-1; clone size: -; J gene: TRBJ1-2; CDR3 protein: CSVAYGVGYTF; CDR3 DNA: TGCAGCGTTGCATATGGAGTGGGCTACACCTTC
D gene: TRBD1; V gene: TRBV7-2; clone size: few; J gene: TRBJ1-2; CDR3 protein: CASSRTGQNGYTF; CDR3 DNA: TGTGCCAGCAGCAGGACAGGGCAGAACGGGTACACCTTC
D gene: TRBD1; V gene: TRBV11-3; clone size: -; J gene: TRBJ2-7; CDR3 protein: CASSLSYGTGGHEQYF; CDR3 DNA: TGTGCCAGCAGCTTATCCTACGGGACAGGGGGTCACGAGCAGTACTTC
D gene: -; V gene: TRBV21-1; clone size: -; J gene: TRBJ2-3; CDR3 protein: CASRERELSTDTQYF; CDR3 DNA: TGTGCCAGCAGAGAGCGGGAGCTTAGCACAGATACGCAGTATTTT
D gene: -; V gene: TRBV2; clone size: -; J gene: TRBJ1-1; CDR3 protein: CASNRQVEAFF; CDR3 DNA: TGTGCCAGCAATCGACAGGTTGAAGCTTTCTTT
D gene: -; V gene: TRBV2; clone size: -; J gene: TRBJ2-7; CDR3 protein: CAGGTSNYEQYF; CDR3 DNA: TGTGCCGGAGGGACCAGTAACTACGAGCAGTACTTC
D gene: -; V gene: TRBV5-4; clone size: -; J gene: TRBJ1-2; CDR3 protein: CASSKQGSNYGYTF; CDR3 DNA: TGTGCCAGCAGCAAACAGGGATCTAACTATGGCTACACCTTC
D gene: TRBD2; V gene: TRBV6-5; clone size: -; J gene: TRBJ2-7; CDR3 protein: CASSYYSGARSYEQYF; CDR3 DNA: TGTGCCAGCAGTTACTACAGCGGGGCGCGCTCCTACGAGCAGTACTTC
D gene: -; V gene: TRBV30; clone size: many; J gene: TRBJ1-1; CDR3 protein: CAWDPGSDTEAFF; CDR3 DNA: TGTGCCTGGGACCCGGGGTCTGACACTGAAGCTTTCTTT
D gene: -; V gene: TRBV7-9; clone size: -; J gene: TRBJ2-1; CDR3 protein: CASSPSGFSYNEQFF; CDR3 DNA: TGTGCCAGCAGCCCTTCAGGGTTTTCCTACAATGAGCAGTTCTTC
D gene: -; V gene: TRBV5-1; clone size: -; J gene: TRBJ1-5; CDR3 protein: CASRPGDNQPQHF; CDR3 DNA: TGCGCCAGCCGCCCAGGGGACAATCAGCCCCAGCATTTT
D gene: TRBD1; V gene: TRBV4-1; clone size: once; J gene: TRBJ1-1; CDR3 protein: CASSQGDSTTEAFF; CDR3 DNA: TGCGCCAGCAGCCAAGGGGACAGCACAACTGAAGCTTTCTTT
D gene: TRBD1; V gene: TRBV7-9; clone size: -; J gene: TRBJ2-3; CDR3 protein: CSSSLPGTGGIDTQYF; CDR3 DNA: TGTTCCAGCAGCCTACCCGGGACAGGGGGTATAGATACGCAGTATTTT
D gene: -; V gene: TRBV28; clone size: -; J gene: TRBJ1-2; CDR3 protein: CASSYGGGGYGYTF; CDR3 DNA: TGTGCCAGCAGTTATGGGGGGGGAGGGTATGGCTACACCTTC
D gene: TRBD2; V gene: TRBV30; clone size: -; J gene: TRBJ2-1; CDR3 protein: CAWSGLAGNEQFF; CDR3 DNA: TGTGCCTGGAGTGGACTAGCGGGAAATGAGCAGTTCTTC
D gene: TRBD2; V gene: TRBV4-1; clone size: -; J gene: TRBJ2-5; CDR3 protein: CASSQVGLAGVETQYF; CDR3 DNA: TGCGCCAGCAGCCAAGTCGGGCTAGCGGGGGTCGAGACCCAGTACTTC
D gene: -; V gene: TRBV6-5; clone size: -; J gene: TRBJ1-2; CDR3 protein: CASSYEPGSYGYTF; CDR3 DNA: TGTGCCAGCAGTTACGAACCAGGGTCCTATGGCTACACCTTC
D gene: TRBD1; V gene: TRBV9; clone size: -; J gene: TRBJ1-2; CDR3 protein: CASSGLGQGGSFDYGYTF; CDR3 DNA: TGTGCCAGCAGCGGATTGGGACAGGGGGGCTCCTTCGACTATGGCTACACCTTC
D gene: TRBD1; V gene: TRBV6-6; clone size: -; J gene: TRBJ1-4; CDR3 protein: CASTHLSGGFGEKLFF; CDR3 DNA: TGTGCCAGCACCCATCTTTCAGGGGGATTTGGTGAAAAACTGTTTTTT
D gene: TRBD2; V gene: TRBV5-6; clone size: -; J gene: TRBJ2-5; CDR3 protein: CASSLDLAGGRETQYF; CDR3 DNA: TGTGCCAGCAGCTTGGACCTAGCGGGGGGGCGAGAGACCCAGTACTTC
D gene: -; V gene: TRBV21-1; clone size: once; J gene: TRBJ2-3; CDR3 protein: CASPRDFRNTDTQYF; CDR3 DNA: TGTGCCAGCCCGAGGGACTTTAGAAACACAGATACGCAGTATTTT
D gene: -; V gene: TRBV27; clone size: few; J gene: TRBJ1-5; CDR3 protein: CASSPRGSQPQHF; CDR3 DNA: TGTGCCAGCAGTCCACGGGGGAGCCAGCCCCAGCATTTT
D gene: -; V gene: TRBV27; clone size: once; J gene: TRBJ1-6; CDR3 protein: CASSLNANNSPLHF; CDR3 DNA: TGTGCCAGCAGTTTAAATGCTAATAATTCACCCCTCCACTTT
D gene: -; V gene: TRBV30; clone size: -; J gene: TRBJ1-1; CDR3 protein: CAWSVGLSNTEAFF; CDR3 DNA: TGTGCCTGGAGTGTGGGACTCTCGAACACTGAAGCTTTCTTT
D gene: TRBD2; V gene: TRBV28; clone size: -; J gene: TRBJ2-7; CDR3 protein: CASSLGIAGEPFYEQYF; CDR3 DNA: TGTGCCAGCAGTTTAGGGATCGCGGGAGAGCCATTCTACGAGCAGTACTTC
D gene: -; V gene: TRBV29-1; clone size: -; J gene: TRBJ2-3; CDR3 protein: CSIRTDTQYF; CDR3 DNA: TGCAGTATCCGGACAGATACGCAGTATTTT
D gene: TRBD1; V gene: TRBV6-5; clone size: -; J gene: TRBJ1-4; CDR3 protein: CASSYQGQPNEKLFF; CDR3 DNA: TGTGCCAGCAGTTACCAGGGACAGCCAAATGAAAAACTGTTTTTT
D gene: -; V gene: TRBV7-7; clone size: -; J gene: TRBJ2-5; CDR3 protein: CASSLGGAGETQYF; CDR3 DNA: TGTGCTAGCAGCTTAGGCGGGGCCGGGGAGACCCAGTACTTC
D gene: TRBD1; V gene: TRBV7-9; clone size: once; J gene: TRBJ2-5; CDR3 protein: CASSQQGWVVETQYF; CDR3 DNA: TGTGCCAGCAGCCAACAGGGGTGGGTTGTGGAGACCCAGTACTTC
D gene: -; V gene: TRBV27; clone size: -; J gene: TRBJ1-4; CDR3 protein: CASSLLGGGGREKLFF; CDR3 DNA: TGTGCCAGCAGTTTATTGGGCGGGGGCGGACGTGAAAAACTGTTTTTT
D gene: -; V gene: TRBV5-6; clone size: few; J gene: TRBJ2-5; CDR3 protein: CASSLAGNQETQYF; CDR3 DNA: TGTGCCAGCAGCTTAGCAGGAAACCAAGAGACCCAGTACTTC
D gene: -; V gene: TRBV5-1; clone size: few; J gene: TRBJ1-2; CDR3 protein: CASSLEPNYGYTF; CDR3 DNA: TGCGCCAGCAGCTTGGAGCCCAACTATGGCTACACCTTC
D gene: -; V gene: TRBV5-6; clone size: -; J gene: TRBJ1-1; CDR3 protein: CASSPGDTEAFF; CDR3 DNA: TGTGCCAGCAGCCCGGGAGACACTGAAGCTTTCTTT
D gene: -; V gene: TRBV29-1; clone size: -; J gene: TRBJ2-1; CDR3 protein: CSVTRSEQFF; CDR3 DNA: TGCAGCGTTACACGCAGTGAGCAGTTCTTC
D gene: TRBD1; V gene: TRBV6-1; clone size: -; J gene: TRBJ1-4; CDR3 protein: CASGTGATNEKLFF; CDR3 DNA: TGTGCCAGCGGGACAGGGGCAACTAATGAAAAACTGTTTTTT
D gene: TRBD2; V gene: TRBV4-1; clone size: -; J gene: TRBJ2-3; CDR3 protein: CASSQGGLHTDTQYF; CDR3 DNA: TGCGCCAGCAGCCAAGGGGGACTACACACAGATACGCAGTATTTT
D gene: TRBD1; V gene: TRBV6-5; clone size: -; J gene: TRBJ1-6; CDR3 protein: CASTGTGNNSPLHF; CDR3 DNA: TGTGCCAGCACCGGGACAGGGAATAATTCACCCCTCCACTTT
D gene: TRBD2; V gene: TRBV6-4; clone size: -; J gene: TRBJ2-3; CDR3 protein: CASKPGGDTDTQYF; CDR3 DNA: TGTGCCAGCAAACCTGGGGGGGACACAGATACGCAGTATTTT
D gene: TRBD1; V gene: TRBV28; clone size: few; J gene: TRBJ2-7; CDR3 protein: CASSRDRGDEQYF; CDR3 DNA: TGTGCCAGCAGTAGGGACAGGGGAGACGAGCAGTACTTC
D gene: -; V gene: TRBV7-7; clone size: few; J gene: TRBJ2-3; CDR3 protein: CASSLSSGDTQYF; CDR3 DNA: TGTGCTAGCAGCTTATCTTCGGGAGATACGCAGTATTTT
D gene: -; V gene: TRBV7-2; clone size: -; J gene: TRBJ1-3; CDR3 protein: CASSLFQLGGGNTIYF; CDR3 DNA: TGTGCCAGCAGCTTATTTCAGTTAGGGGGTGGAAACACCATATATTTT